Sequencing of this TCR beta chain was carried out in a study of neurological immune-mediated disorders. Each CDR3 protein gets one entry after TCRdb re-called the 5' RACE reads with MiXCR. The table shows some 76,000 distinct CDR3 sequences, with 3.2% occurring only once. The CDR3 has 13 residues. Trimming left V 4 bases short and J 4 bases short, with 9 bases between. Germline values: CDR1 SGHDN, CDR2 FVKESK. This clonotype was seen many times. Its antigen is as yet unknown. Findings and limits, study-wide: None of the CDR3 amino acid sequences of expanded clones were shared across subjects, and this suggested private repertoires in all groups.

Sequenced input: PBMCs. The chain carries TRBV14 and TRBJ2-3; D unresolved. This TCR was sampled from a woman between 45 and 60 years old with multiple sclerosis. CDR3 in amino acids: CASSRRRADTQYF. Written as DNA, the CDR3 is TGTGCCAGCAGCCGACGAAGGGCAGATACGCAGTATTTT.